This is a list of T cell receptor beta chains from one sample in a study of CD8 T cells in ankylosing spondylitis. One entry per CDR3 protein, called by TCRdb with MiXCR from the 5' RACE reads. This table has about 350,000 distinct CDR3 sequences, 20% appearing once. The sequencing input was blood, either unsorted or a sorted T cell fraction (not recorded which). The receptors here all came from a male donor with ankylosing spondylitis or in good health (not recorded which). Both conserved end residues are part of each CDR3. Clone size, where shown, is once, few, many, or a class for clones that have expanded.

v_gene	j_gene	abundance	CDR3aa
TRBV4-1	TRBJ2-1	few	CASSTAGTSNNEQFF
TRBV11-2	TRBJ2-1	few	CASSLWGVNGVDDNEQFF
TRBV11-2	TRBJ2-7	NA	CASSRPGTINEQYF
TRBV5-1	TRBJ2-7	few	CASSLLPLGDEQYF
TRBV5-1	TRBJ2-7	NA	CASGSDRGDEQYF
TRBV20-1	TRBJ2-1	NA	CSVEKGVDSYNEQFF
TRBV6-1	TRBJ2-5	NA	CASQYRGLEETQYF
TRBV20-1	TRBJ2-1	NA	CSANPPEVSYNEQFF
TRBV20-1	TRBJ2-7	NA	CSARGRQGVTYEQYF
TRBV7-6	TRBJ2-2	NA	CASSIWTSGGINGELFF
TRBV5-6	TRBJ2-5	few	CASSLIAGGLETQYF
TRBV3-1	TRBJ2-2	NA	CASSELTGELFF
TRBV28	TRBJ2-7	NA	CASSPKIRGAGEQYF